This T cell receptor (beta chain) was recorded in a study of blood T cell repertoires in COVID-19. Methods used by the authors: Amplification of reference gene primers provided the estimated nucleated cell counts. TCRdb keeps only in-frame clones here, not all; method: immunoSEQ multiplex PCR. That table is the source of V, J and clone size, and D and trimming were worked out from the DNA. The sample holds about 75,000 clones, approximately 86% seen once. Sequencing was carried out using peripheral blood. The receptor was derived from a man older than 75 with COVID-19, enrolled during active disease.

In nucleotides, the CDR3 is TGTGCCAGCAGTTACTCCAGGGGTTTCCCATCCAATGAGCAGTTCTTC. Amino acid sequence: CASSYSRGFPSNEQFF. The chain carries TRBV6-5 and TRBJ2-1, with a tentative D call TRBD1 (6 bases). The CDR3 consists of 16 residues. Trimming cost V 0 bases and J 6 bases, with 15 bases left between them. The germline CDR1 and CDR2 sequences are MNHEY and SVGAGI.